Each of the 25 T cell receptor beta chains below was sequenced from the same sample in a study of shared clonotypes between healthy human individuals. CD45RO-negative, CCR7-positively selected cells formed the naive CD8 fraction, excluding terminally differentiated effector memory CD45RA+ cells. Repertoires were generated with immunoSEQ multiplex PCR, while TCRdb's copy carries only in-frame clones and drops some. The sample lists around 2.1 million clones, roughly 91% occurring once. Specimen: naive CD8+ T cells from PBMCs. The receptors derive from a man between 18 and 35 years old in good health. Some clones in this sample may be carry-over from other donors' samples.

V is TRBV10-3 and J is TRBJ2-7; TRBD1 or TRBD2 may be the D gene (6 bases each). Per the germline V gene, CDR1 is ENHRY and CDR2 is SYGVKD. Trimming took off 7 bases at V and 2 bases at J, with 18 bases between the two ends. The CDR3 loop spans 15 amino acids. In nucleotides, the CDR3 is TGTGCCATCACTAGGGGGGCAGAGACCGCCTACGAGCAGTACTTC. Amino acids: CAITRGAETAYEQYF.

This chain joins TRBV29-1 and TRBJ1-3; 9 bases are a match to TRBD1. Germline V gene sequence: CDR1 SQVTM, CDR2 ANQGSEA. V was clipped by 1 base and J by 9 bases; unmatched bases: 10. The CDR3 runs to 15 residues. CDR3 amino acids: CSVEVTMTGGGTIYF. In DNA form, the CDR3 reads TGCAGCGTTGAAGTTACTATGACAGGGGGTGGCACCATATATTTT.

This clone was picked up one time. The V call is TRBV9, the J call TRBJ1-2; the D is unclear. Looked up from germline, CDR1 is SGDLS and CDR2 is YYNGEE. The CDR3 is 14 residues long. Trimming shortened V by 1 base and J by 3 bases, and 10 bases separated the two germline ends. DNA for the CDR3: TGTGCCAGCAGCGTAATCGACCGGGACTATGGCTACACCTTC. Protein product: CASSVIDRDYGYTF.

V and J are TRBV7-6 and TRBJ2-7; TRBD1 matches at 8 bases. Trimming at V came to 5 bases and at J to 0 bases, leaving 6 bases not matched to a gene. From germline, CDR1 is SGHVS and CDR2 FNYEAQ. This CDR3 has 15 amino acids. CDR3 protein: CASSAGQAHSYEQYF. The CDR3 DNA reads as TGTGCCAGCAGCGCGGGACAGGCCCACTCCTACGAGCAGTACTTC.

The chain recombines TRBV4-2 with TRBJ2-2; D gene uncertain. Trimming shortened V by 0 bases and J by 3 bases, and 5 bases separated the two germline ends. CDR3 size: 14 residues. Germline CDR1 is LGHNA and CDR2 is YNFKEQ. CDR3 coding DNA: TGTGCCAGCAGCCAAGATCAAGACACCGGGGAGCTGTTTTTT. Translated: CASSQDQDTGELFF.

The chain links TRBV7-8 to TRBJ2-7, with 8 bases aligning to TRBD2. The V segment lost 4 bases and the J segment 6 bases; nucleotides outside the gene matches: 2. In germline, CDR1 is SGHVS, CDR2 FQNEAQ. The CDR3 is 12 residues long. The CDR3 here is CASSSGTSEQYF. CDR3 in DNA: TGTGCCAGCAGCTCAGGGACTAGCGAGCAGTACTTC.

The gene calls are TRBV10-3 and TRBJ2-7; no definite D call. CDR3 size: 14 residues. V lost 0 bases, J lost 4 bases, and 10 bases lay in between. Germline CDR1 is ENHRY and CDR2 is SYGVKD. CDR3 region: CAISESQQWYEQYF. The CDR3 DNA sequence: TGTGCCATCAGTGAGTCACAGCAATGGTACGAGCAGTACTTC.

The V and J genes are TRBV6-4 and TRBJ2-7; 8 bases are shared with TRBD2. V lost 3 bases, J lost 3 bases, and 7 bases stayed unmatched. The CDR3 contains 15 residues. Germline CDR1 MRHNA, CDR2 SNTAGT. This CDR3 is CASSEGAGAFYEQYF. In DNA, the CDR3 is TGTGCCAGCAGTGAAGGAGCGGGAGCCTTCTACGAGCAGTACTTC.

The V call is TRBV27, the J call TRBJ2-2; TRBD1 matches 10 bases. This CDR3 spans 15 amino acids. The germline CDR1 and CDR2 sequences are MNHEY and SMNVEV (reference sequence). The V segment lost 6 bases and the J segment 1 base; nucleotides outside the gene matches: 2. DNA for the CDR3: TGTGCCAGCAGCCGGGACAGGGGGAACACCGGGGAGCTGTTTTTT. It yields the protein CASSRDRGNTGELFF.

This chain uses TRBV7-9 with TRBJ2-2; the D gene is possibly TRBD1 (5 bases). The CDR3 has 13 residues. Germline lookup yields CDR1 SEHNR and CDR2 FQNEAQ (reference sequence). V lost 9 bases, J lost 4 bases, and 12 bases lay in between. CDR3 sequence reads: CARLDQGTGELFF. The CDR3 DNA is TGTGCCAGGTTGGATCAGGGCACCGGGGAGCTGTTTTTT.

J is TRBJ2-7 and V is TRBV7-2; 12 bases align to TRBD2. V shed 3 bases and J 2 bases; nucleotides not matched to a gene: 11. CDR3 size: 18 residues. From germline, CDR1 is SGHTA and CDR2 FQGNSA. The CDR3 DNA is TGTGCCAGCAGCTTGGGGGGACTAGCGGGCCCTTTGACCTACGAGCAGTACTTC. Its translation is CASSLGGLAGPLTYEQYF.

This chain connects TRBV27 to TRBJ2-6; 9 bases line up with TRBD1. The germline CDR1 and CDR2 sequences are MNHEY and SMNVEV (reference sequence). The CDR3 has 16 amino acids. Trimming removed 7 bases from V and 2 bases from J; junction bases left unmatched: 6. CDR3 sequence: CASIRTGEAGANVLTF. The CDR3 DNA reads as TGTGCCAGCATTAGGACAGGGGAGGCTGGGGCCAACGTCCTGACTTTC.

This clone occurred a few times. This sequence joins TRBV7-9 and TRBJ1-5; possible D gene TRBD1, 5 bases. Germline loops: CDR1 SEHNR, CDR2 FQNEAQ (reference sequence). The CDR3 totals 16 residues. V lost 3 bases and J lost 2, with 14 bases in between. CDR3 DNA sequence: TGTGCCAGCAGCTTTATCAGGGCTTGGGGCAATCAGCCCCAGCATTTT. Its protein is CASSFIRAWGNQPQHF.

This clone occurred once. This chain links TRBV19 with TRBJ2-1, with D possibly matching TRBD2 (6 bases). Germline V CDR1 and CDR2: LNHDA, SQIVND (reference sequence). The CDR3 has 14 amino acids. Trimming took 3 bases from V and 4 from J, leaving 10 bases between them. The CDR3 protein is CASSIRTKYNEQFF. Here the CDR3 DNA reads TGTGCCAGTAGTATCAGGACTAAATACAATGAGCAGTTCTTC.

A single count supports this clone. The sample holds other DNA sequences that translate to the same CDR3. This chain joins TRBV7-3 and TRBJ2-1, with D maybe TRBD2 (5 bases). The CDR3 sequence is 15 residues long. Germline V gives CDR1 SGHTA, CDR2 FQGTGA. V was shortened by 2 bases and J by 1 base, with 9 bases between the two germline ends. In nucleotides, the CDR3 is TGTGCCAGCAGCTTACTCGGCGGGTCCTACAATGAGCAGTTCTTC. This gives the protein CASSLLGGSYNEQFF.

This rearrangement joins TRBV10-3 to TRBJ2-7; 11 bases line up with TRBD2. The V segment lost 4 bases and the J segment 6 bases; nucleotides outside the gene matches: 2. Germline CDR1 reads ENHRY; CDR2 reads SYGVKD. This CDR3 has 13 amino acids. The CDR3 loop is CAISGGTSGEQYF. DNA of the CDR3: TGTGCCATCAGTGGCGGGACTAGCGGCGAGCAGTACTTC.

Remarks on this clone: One end of the junction fails to match germline, which may point to a read error. V gene TRBV4-1 combines with J gene TRBJ1-1; D gene unclear. This CDR3 contains 13 residues. Germline V gene lookup returns CDR1 MGHRA and CDR2 YSYEKL. CDR3 loop: CASSMVGNPEAFF. In DNA form, the CDR3 reads TGCGCCAGCAGTATGGTGGGGAACCCTGAAGCTTTCTTT.

With regard to this clone: Other DNA sequences in the sample encode the same CDR3. This chain's CDR3 is CASSPWTENTGELFF. In DNA form, the CDR3 reads TGTGCCAGCAGCCCTTGGACGGAGAACACCGGGGAGCTGTTTTTT. The chain carries TRBV9 and TRBJ2-2; D remains ambiguous. The CDR3 extends over 15 amino acids. Germline V CDR1 and CDR2: SGDLS, YYNGEE. The ends were cut back, 4 bases at V and 1 base at J, with 11 bases in the middle.

The chain is built from TRBV9 and TRBJ2-1, with D unclear. Trimming took 7 bases from V and 10 from J, leaving 12 bases between them. CDR1 is SGDLS and CDR2 is YYNGEE in the germline V gene. The CDR3 has 11 amino acids. CDR3 nucleotides: TGTGCCAGCGGGCTCGCGCGCGAGCAGTTCTTC. It is translated as CASGLAREQFF.

As concerns this clone: Other DNA sequences in the sample encode the same CDR3. The chain is built from TRBV7-8 and TRBJ1-2, with a possible D match to TRBD1 (6 bases). Germline V CDR1 and CDR2: SGHVS, FQNEAQ. V was pared by 1 base and J by 4 bases, with 10 bases between. This CDR3 is 14 amino acids long. CDR3 sequence reads: CASSLVGGGYGYTF. CDR3 in DNA: TGTGCCAGCAGCTTAGTCGGGGGCGGCTATGGCTACACCTTC. Complete variable domain (other parts from reference TRBV7-8 and TRBJ1-2): GAGVSQSPRYKVAKRGQDVALRCDPISGHVSLFWYQQALGQGPEFLTYFQNEAQLDKSGLPSDRFFAERPEGSVSTLKIQRTQQEDSAVYLCASSLVGGGYGYTFGSGTRLTVV.

In its sample, this clone was seen once. The chain has TRBV11-3 and TRBJ2-7; TRBD1 matches at 12 bases. Germline CDR1 is SGHNT and CDR2 is YENEEA. CDR3 size: 20 residues. After removal of 9 bases from V and 2 bases from J, the junction contained 23 bases not matched to a gene. CDR3 in amino acids: CARNFSLGGTGGSSTYEQYF. The CDR3 DNA sequence: TGTGCCAGAAATTTTTCCTTAGGGGGGACAGGGGGCTCTAGCACCTACGAGCAGTACTTC.

V and J are TRBV4-3 and TRBJ2-7; D might be TRBD1 or TRBD2, each matching 5 bases. The CDR3 runs to 15 residues. V was trimmed by 4 bases and J by 5 bases, leaving 18 bases between them. Germline CDR1 and CDR2: LGHNA and YSLEER. CDR3 in amino acids: CASSRTRGFPHEQYF. The DNA for the CDR3 is TGCGCCAGCAGCCGCACGAGGGGTTTTCCGCACGAGCAGTACTTC.

The CDR3 region has the DNA TGTGCCACGTCCCGCGAGACTAGCGGGCTGGCGAGCTCCTACAATGAGCAGTTCTTC. Protein product: CATSRETSGLASSYNEQFF. The chain recombines TRBV9 with TRBJ2-1; 10 positions agree with TRBD2. J was trimmed by 0 bases and V by 9 bases; bases with no gene match: 18. The germline V gene has CDR1 SGDLS and CDR2 YYNGEE. CDR3 length: 19 residues.

The rearrangement links TRBV13 to TRBJ2-5; D perhaps matches TRBD2 (6 bases). V was pared by 5 bases and J by 2 bases, with 15 bases between. Germline V gives CDR1 PRHDT, CDR2 FYEKMQ (reference sequence). CDR3 length: 15 amino acids. CDR3 region: CASSPRLDPQETQYF. For the CDR3, the DNA is TGTGCCAGCAGCCCCCGACTAGACCCACAAGAGACCCAGTACTTC.

The V and J genes are TRBV7-3 and TRBJ2-5; possible D gene TRBD1, 5 bases. Germline CDR1 reads SGHTA; CDR2 reads FQGTGA. The CDR3 runs 16 residues. V was pared by 1 base and J by 0 bases, with 12 bases between. CDR3 residues: CASSLNAGPYQETQYF. The CDR3 coding sequence is TGTGCCAGCAGCTTAAACGCAGGGCCCTACCAAGAGACCCAGTACTTC.